The rows below give T cell receptor beta chains drawn from one sample of a study of cytomegalovirus exposure and HLA in healthy donors. Here immunoSEQ multiplex PCR was the method, and the copy in TCRdb shows in-frame clones only, minus some. The repertoire has some 150,000 clones, 70% to 80% of them found once; the top ten carry 3.7%. Sequenced input: PBMCs. These receptors originate from a man aged 25 to 40 in good health and CMV-seropositive. Each CDR3 is given with its conserved first and last residue. A D gene is named only where the DNA matches it firmly. The listing skips clone size in some rows; elsewhere it reads once, few, many or a size class.

d_gene,len,v_gene,j_gene,abundance,CDR3nt,CDR3aa
NA,14,TRBV15,TRBJ1-2,NA,TGTGCCACCAGCAGATCCGGGGTTGACTATGGCTACACCTTC,CATSRSGVDYGYTF
TRBD2,16,TRBV19,TRBJ2-1,NA,TGTGCCAGTAGTATGGCCCGCCTAGCGGGGAGCAATGAGCAGTTCTTC,CASSMARLAGSNEQFF
NA,14,TRBV6-6,TRBJ2-2,NA,TGTGCCAGCAGCCCCAGTCGAGGGACCGGGGAGCTGTTTTTT,CASSPSRGTGELFF
TRBD1,16,TRBV7-9,TRBJ1-1,NA,TGTGCCAGCAGCTTACCGGACAGGGGGCTGAACACTGAAGCTTTCTTT,CASSLPDRGLNTEAFF
NA,13,TRBV30,TRBJ1-2,NA,TGTGCCTGGAGTAACGGGGTAACCTATGGCTACACCTTC,CAWSNGVTYGYTF
NA,14,TRBV6-5,TRBJ1-2,NA,TGTGCCAGCAGTTCGGGGAACGCCCGTGGGGGCTACACCTTC,CASSSGNARGGYTF
NA,14,TRBV25-1,TRBJ2-3,NA,TGTGCCAGCAGTGAAGACTCGCTCACAGATACGCAGTATTTT,CASSEDSLTDTQYF
TRBD2,16,TRBV10-1,TRBJ2-7,NA,TGCGCCAGCAGTCCCCTAACTAGCGGGATCTCCTACGAGCAGTACTTC,CASSPLTSGISYEQYF
NA,16,TRBV7-3,TRBJ1-2,NA,TGTGCCAGCAGCTCCGCAGGACGGGAAGTTCCCCGTGGCTACACCTTC,CASSSAGREVPRGYTF
TRBD2,15,TRBV5-4,TRBJ2-5,NA,TGTGCCAGCAGCTTGGTAGGGCGGGGGGTAGAGACCCAGTACTTC,CASSLVGRGVETQYF
NA,14,TRBV5-1,TRBJ2-7,NA,TGCGCCAGCAGCTTGAATACGGGTTTCTACGAGCAGTACTTC,CASSLNTGFYEQYF
NA,13,TRBV5-1,TRBJ1-5,NA,TGCGCCAGCAGCTTTGACACAGATCAGCCCCAGCATTTT,CASSFDTDQPQHF
TRBD2,14,TRBV30,TRBJ2-7,few,TGTGCCTGGGAGACTAGCGGGGGGCCTACCGAGCAGTACTTC,CAWETSGGPTEQYF
TRBD1,15,TRBV7-2,TRBJ2-7,NA,TGTGCCAGCAGCTTAAGCTCGGGACAGACCTACGAGCAGTACTTC,CASSLSSGQTYEQYF
TRBD1,12,TRBV29-1,TRBJ2-7,NA,TGCAGCGTTGGGGGACAGTTCTACGAGCAGTACTTC,CSVGGQFYEQYF
NA,14,TRBV7-6,TRBJ2-7,once,TGTGCCAGCAGCTTAGAGACAGGCAACTACGAGCAGTACTTC,CASSLETGNYEQYF
NA,13,TRBV7-9,TRBJ2-5,once,TGTGCCAGCAGCTCCTCCGGAGAAGAGACCCAGTACTTC,CASSSSGEETQYF
TRBD2,14,TRBV11-2,TRBJ2-4,few,TGTGCCAGCAGCTTTAGCGGGGGGGAAAACATTCAGTACTTC,CASSFSGGENIQYF
NA,14,TRBV19,TRBJ2-1,once,TGTGCCAGTAGTATAGGGGCCCTTGTTAATGAGCAGTTCTTC,CASSIGALVNEQFF
TRBD1,16,TRBV12-5,TRBJ2-6,few,TGTGCTAGTGGTTGGGAGACAGGGGCTGGGGCCAACGTCCTGACTTTC,CASGWETGAGANVLTF
NA,12,TRBV28,TRBJ2-1,NA,TGTGCCAGCAGTTTAGTCGCGTTTGAGCAGTTCTTC,CASSLVAFEQFF
TRBD1,14,TRBV6-6,TRBJ2-7,NA,TGTGCCAGCAGATTCCGGGACAGGGACTACGAGCAGTACTTC,CASRFRDRDYEQYF
TRBD1,16,TRBV4-3,TRBJ1-3,NA,TGCGCCAGCAGCCAAGAGGACAGGGGTACTGGAAACACCATATATTTT,CASSQEDRGTGNTIYF
NA,17,TRBV4-1,TRBJ2-3,few,TGCGCCAGCAGCCAAGCCTGGTTAGACATTAGCACAGATACGCAGTATTTT,CASSQAWLDISTDTQYF
TRBD1,14,TRBV5-1,TRBJ2-1,NA,TGCGCCAGCACCCGGGACAGGGCTAACAATGAGCAGTTCTTC,CASTRDRANNEQFF
TRBD1,13,TRBV2,TRBJ2-7,few,TGTGCCAGCAGTCACAGGGGCGACTACGAGCAGTACTTC,CASSHRGDYEQYF
TRBD1,13,TRBV19,TRBJ1-1,NA,TGTGCCAGCCGAGACAGGGGGCCAACTGAAGCTTTCTTT,CASRDRGPTEAFF
TRBD1,12,TRBV30,TRBJ2-4,NA,TGTGCCTGGGGGGACAGGGGTGACATTCAGTACTTC,CAWGDRGDIQYF
NA,14,TRBV7-9,TRBJ2-3,NA,TGTGCCAGCAGCAACCTTCGGAGCACAGATACGCAGTATTTT,CASSNLRSTDTQYF
TRBD1,18,TRBV7-9,TRBJ1-1,NA,TGTGCCAGCAGCTTAGAAACCGGGACAGGGGGCGCATACACTGAAGCTTTCTTT,CASSLETGTGGAYTEAFF
NA,12,TRBV18,TRBJ2-3,once,TGTGCCAGCTCACAGGGGCCAGATACGCAGTATTTT,CASSQGPDTQYF
TRBD1,15,TRBV5-1,TRBJ1-6,NA,TGCGCCAGCAGCGTAGACAGGGTCGGCAATTCACCCCTCCACTTT,CASSVDRVGNSPLHF
NA,14,TRBV5-6,TRBJ2-7,NA,TGTGCCAGCAGCTTAGGACACCTACCCTACGAGCAGTACTTC,CASSLGHLPYEQYF
TRBD1,16,TRBV6-1,TRBJ2-3,NA,TGTGCCAGCAGTGAATCAGGCAGGGGGCGGCAAGATACGCAGTATTTT,CASSESGRGRQDTQYF
NA,14,TRBV7-8,TRBJ2-7,NA,TGTGCCAGCAGCGAGCATCCCGATTCCTACGAGCAGTACTTC,CASSEHPDSYEQYF
TRBD1,12,TRBV11-2,TRBJ2-1,NA,TGTGCCAGCAGCTTAGACCGGGACAGGTTACTCTTC,CASSLDRDRLLF
NA,13,TRBV18,TRBJ1-2,NA,TGTGCCAGCGCACCACGGGCGCGAGATGGCTACACCTTC,CASAPRARDGYTF
TRBD1,16,TRBV6-1,TRBJ2-7,few,TGTGCCAGCAGTGAGGGGACAGGTCCTCACGCCTACGAGCAGTACTTC,CASSEGTGPHAYEQYF
NA,14,TRBV6-1,TRBJ2-2,once,TGTGCCAGCATGAGGGCAATTAACACCGGGGAGCTGTTTTTT,CASMRAINTGELFF
NA,14,TRBV27,TRBJ2-3,NA,TGTGCCAGCAGTTTATCGCTAGTCAGAGATACGCAGTATTTT,CASSLSLVRDTQYF
NA,15,TRBV6-6,TRBJ1-5,NA,TGTGCCAGCAGCATAGAGACACGGGGAAGGCAGCCCCAGCATTTT,CASSIETRGRQPQHF
TRBD1,17,TRBV9,TRBJ2-3,once,TGTGCCAGCAGCCTCCACGGAGGGACAGGGCTGGCAGATACGCAGTATTTT,CASSLHGGTGLADTQYF
TRBD1,14,TRBV5-1,TRBJ2-5,NA,TGCGCCAGCAGCTTGACAGGGGGCGAAGAGACCCAGTACTTC,CASSLTGGEETQYF
TRBD1,16,TRBV18,TRBJ2-1,NA,TGTGCCAGCCGGGATCCGGACAGGGGAGGGTACAATGAGCAGTTCTTC,CASRDPDRGGYNEQFF
NA,14,TRBV27,TRBJ1-5,few,TGTGCCAGCAGTTTATCAGGGGCCCTTCAGCCCCAGCATTTT,CASSLSGALQPQHF
TRBD1,14,TRBV6-1,TRBJ2-5,NA,TGTGCCAGTGCGGACAGGGGGCGCGGGGAGACCCAGTACTTC,CASADRGRGETQYF
TRBD1,14,TRBV28,TRBJ2-7,NA,TGTGCCAGCAGACTTACAGGGGATCCCTACGAGCAGTACTTC,CASRLTGDPYEQYF
NA,8,TRBV2,TRBJ2-1,NA,TGTGCCAGCAGCTTTGAGTTCTTC,CASSFEFF
TRBD2,15,TRBV11-2,TRBJ2-3,NA,TGTGCCAGCAGCGTCCAGCGGGGGGGCGGCGATACGCAGTATTTT,CASSVQRGGGDTQYF
TRBD1,14,TRBV5-4,TRBJ1-2,NA,TGTGCCAGCAGCCACCGGGACAGGGTACGGGGCTACACCTTC,CASSHRDRVRGYTF
NA,11,TRBV29-1,TRBJ2-4,NA,TGCAGCGTTGGGAGCTCCGGCATTCAGTACTTC,CSVGSSGIQYF
TRBD1,15,TRBV7-9,TRBJ1-5,NA,TGTGCCAGCAGCTGGGACAGGGAAAGGGGCCAGCCCCAGCATTTT,CASSWDRERGQPQHF
NA,15,TRBV15,TRBJ2-5,NA,TGTGCCACCAGCAGAGATTGGAGGACTCAAGAGACCCAGTACTTC,CATSRDWRTQETQYF
NA,15,TRBV27,TRBJ1-2,NA,TGTGCCAGCAGTTCCCAGAACGCAGGGTTCAGGGGCTACACCTTC,CASSSQNAGFRGYTF
NA,15,TRBV21-1,TRBJ2-1,NA,TGTGCCAGCAGCAAAGGTAGGACACGTAGTTCGGAGCAGTTCTTC,CASSKGRTRSSEQFF
TRBD1,17,TRBV4-1,TRBJ2-5,NA,TGCGCCAGCAGCCAATTACCGGGACAGGGGGACCAAGAGACCCAGTACTTC,CASSQLPGQGDQETQYF